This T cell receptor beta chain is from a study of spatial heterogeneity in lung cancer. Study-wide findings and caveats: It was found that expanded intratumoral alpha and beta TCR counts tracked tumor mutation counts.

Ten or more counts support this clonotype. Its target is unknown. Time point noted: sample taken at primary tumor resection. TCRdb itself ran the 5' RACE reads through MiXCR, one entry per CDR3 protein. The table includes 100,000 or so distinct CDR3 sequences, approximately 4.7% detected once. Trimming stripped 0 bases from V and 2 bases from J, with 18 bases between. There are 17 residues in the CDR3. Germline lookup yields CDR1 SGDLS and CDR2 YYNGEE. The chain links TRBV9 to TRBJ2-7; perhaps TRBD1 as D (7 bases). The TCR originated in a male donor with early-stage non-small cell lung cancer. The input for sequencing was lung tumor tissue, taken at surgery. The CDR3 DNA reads TGTGCCAGCAGCGTAGGAGGAATCGGGGGACAGCCCTACGAGCAGTACTTC. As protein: CASSVGGIGGQPYEQYF. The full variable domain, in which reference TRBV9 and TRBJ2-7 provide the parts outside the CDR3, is DSGVTQTPKHLITATGQRVTLRCSPRSGDLSVYWYQQSLDQGLQFLIQYYNGEERAKGNILERFSAQQFPDLHSELNLSSLELGDSALYFCASSVGGIGGQPYEQYFGPGTRLTVT.